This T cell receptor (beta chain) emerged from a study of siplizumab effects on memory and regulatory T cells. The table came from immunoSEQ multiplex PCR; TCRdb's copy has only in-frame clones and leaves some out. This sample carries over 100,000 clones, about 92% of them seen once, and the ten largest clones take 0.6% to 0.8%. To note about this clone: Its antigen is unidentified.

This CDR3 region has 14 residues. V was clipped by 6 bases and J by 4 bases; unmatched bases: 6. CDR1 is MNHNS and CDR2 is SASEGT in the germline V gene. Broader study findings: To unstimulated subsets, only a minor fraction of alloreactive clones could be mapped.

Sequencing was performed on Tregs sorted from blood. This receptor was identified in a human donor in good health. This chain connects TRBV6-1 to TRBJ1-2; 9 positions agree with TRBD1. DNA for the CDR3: TGTGCCAGCAGAATTACAGGGGGCGGCTATGGCTACACCTTC. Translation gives CASRITGGGYGYTF.